This T cell receptor beta chain was identified during a study of T cell changes during pregnancy in multiple sclerosis. Assay: immunoSEQ multiplex PCR; the TCRdb copy retains only in-frame clones and omits some. The sample has approximately 50,000 clones, over 80% seen once. The ends lost 8 bases at V and 5 bases at J; junction bases unmatched: 11. The CDR3 has 15 amino acids. Germline V gives CDR1 LNHDA, CDR2 SQIVND (reference sequence). This receptor was taken from a female donor with multiple sclerosis, enrolled in a pregnancy study. The sample in question was CD4+ T cells from peripheral blood mononuclear cells, obtained in the third trimester of pregnancy. The rearrangement links TRBV19 to TRBJ2-5; 10 bases agree with TRBD1. DNA for the CDR3: TGTGCCAGTCGACCGGGACAGGGGTTTGTGGAGACCCAGTACTTC. This encodes CASRPGQGFVETQYF. The variable domain in full, with the rest retrieved from reference TRBV19 and TRBJ2-5, is DGGITQSPKYLFRKEGQNVTLSCEQNLNHDAMYWYRQDPGQGLRLIYYSQIVNDFQKGDIAEGYSVSREKKESFPLTVTSAQKNPTAFYLCASRPGQGFVETQYFGPGTRLLVL.